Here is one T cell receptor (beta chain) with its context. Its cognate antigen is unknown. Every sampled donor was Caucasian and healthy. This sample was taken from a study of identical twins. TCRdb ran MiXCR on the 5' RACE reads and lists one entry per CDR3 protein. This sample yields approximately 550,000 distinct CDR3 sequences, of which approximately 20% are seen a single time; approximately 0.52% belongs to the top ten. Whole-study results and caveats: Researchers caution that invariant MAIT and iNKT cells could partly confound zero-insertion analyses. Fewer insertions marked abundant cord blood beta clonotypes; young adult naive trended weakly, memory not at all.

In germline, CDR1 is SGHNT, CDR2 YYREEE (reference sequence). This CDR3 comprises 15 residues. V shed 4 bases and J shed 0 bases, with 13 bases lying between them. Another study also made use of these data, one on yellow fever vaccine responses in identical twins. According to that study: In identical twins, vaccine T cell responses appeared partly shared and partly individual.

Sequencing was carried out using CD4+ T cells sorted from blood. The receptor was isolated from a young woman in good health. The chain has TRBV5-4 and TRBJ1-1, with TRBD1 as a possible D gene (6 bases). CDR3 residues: CASSNGGTLNTEAFF. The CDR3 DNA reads TGTGCCAGCAGCAATGGGGGGACACTGAACACTGAAGCTTTCTTT.